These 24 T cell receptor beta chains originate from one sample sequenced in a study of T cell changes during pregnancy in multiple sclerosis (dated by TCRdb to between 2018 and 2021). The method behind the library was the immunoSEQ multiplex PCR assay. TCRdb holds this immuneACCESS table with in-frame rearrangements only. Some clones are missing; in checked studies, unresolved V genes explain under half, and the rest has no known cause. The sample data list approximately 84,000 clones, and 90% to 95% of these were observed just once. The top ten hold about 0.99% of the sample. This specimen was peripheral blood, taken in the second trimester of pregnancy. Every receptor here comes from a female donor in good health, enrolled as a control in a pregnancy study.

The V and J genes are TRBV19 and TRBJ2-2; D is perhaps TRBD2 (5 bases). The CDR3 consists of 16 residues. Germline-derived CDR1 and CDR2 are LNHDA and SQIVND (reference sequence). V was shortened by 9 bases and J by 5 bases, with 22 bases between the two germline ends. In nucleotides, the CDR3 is TGTGCCAGCCGCCGGGCACCCCAGAGGGATACCGGGGAGCTGTTTTTT. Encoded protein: CASRRAPQRDTGELFF.

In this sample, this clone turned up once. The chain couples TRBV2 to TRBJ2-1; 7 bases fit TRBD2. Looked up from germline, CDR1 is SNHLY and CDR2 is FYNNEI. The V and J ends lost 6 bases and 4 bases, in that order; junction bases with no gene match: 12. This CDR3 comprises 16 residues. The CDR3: CASRDPSGTDYNEQFF. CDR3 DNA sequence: TGTGCCAGCAGGGATCCGAGCGGGACCGATTACAATGAGCAGTTCTTC.

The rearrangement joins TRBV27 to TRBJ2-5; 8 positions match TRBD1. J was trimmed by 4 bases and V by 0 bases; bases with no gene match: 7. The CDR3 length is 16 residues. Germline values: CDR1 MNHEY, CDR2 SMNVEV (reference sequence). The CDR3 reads CASSLSFQGAGETQYF. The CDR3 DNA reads TGTGCCAGCAGTTTATCGTTTCAGGGGGCCGGAGAGACCCAGTACTTC.

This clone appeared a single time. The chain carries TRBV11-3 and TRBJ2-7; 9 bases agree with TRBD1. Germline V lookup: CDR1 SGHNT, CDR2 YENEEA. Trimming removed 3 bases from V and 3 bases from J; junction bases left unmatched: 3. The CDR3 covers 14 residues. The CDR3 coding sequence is TGTGCCAGCAGCTTTGGACAGGGGAACTACGAGCAGTACTTC. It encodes CASSFGQGNYEQYF.

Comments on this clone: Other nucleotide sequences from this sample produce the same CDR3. The CDR3 DNA follows: TGTGCCAGCAGTTCTGTCACTGAAGCTTTCTTT. Its translation: CASSSVTEAFF. V gene TRBV28 combines with J gene TRBJ1-1; D is ambiguous. CDR3 length: 11 residues. V lost 4 bases and J lost 4, with 4 bases in between. CDR1 MDHEN and CDR2 SYDVKM come from the germline V gene.

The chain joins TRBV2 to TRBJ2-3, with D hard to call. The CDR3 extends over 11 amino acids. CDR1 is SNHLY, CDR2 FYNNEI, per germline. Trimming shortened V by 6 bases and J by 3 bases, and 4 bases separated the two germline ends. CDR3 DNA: TGTGCCAGCAGGGAGACAGATACGCAGTATTTT. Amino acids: CASRETDTQYF.

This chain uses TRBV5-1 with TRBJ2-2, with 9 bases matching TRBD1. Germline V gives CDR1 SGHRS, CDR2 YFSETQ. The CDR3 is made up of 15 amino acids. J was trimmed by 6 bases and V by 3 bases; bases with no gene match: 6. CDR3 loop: CASSYGDRGSGELFF. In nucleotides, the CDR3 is TGCGCCAGCAGCTACGGAGACAGGGGGTCCGGGGAGCTGTTTTTT.

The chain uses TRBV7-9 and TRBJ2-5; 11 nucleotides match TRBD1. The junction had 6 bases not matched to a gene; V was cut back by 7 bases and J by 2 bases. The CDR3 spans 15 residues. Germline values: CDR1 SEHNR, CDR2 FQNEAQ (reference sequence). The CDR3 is CASNLRDRGQETQYF. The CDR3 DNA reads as TGTGCCAGCAACCTCCGGGACAGGGGGCAAGAGACCCAGTACTTC.

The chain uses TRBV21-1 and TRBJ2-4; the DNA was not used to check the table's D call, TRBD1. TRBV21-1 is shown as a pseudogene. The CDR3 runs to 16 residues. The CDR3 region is CASSLLLQQRKNIQYF. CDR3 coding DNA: TGTGCCAGCAGCCTCTTGCTACAGCAAAGAAAAAACATTCAGTACTTC.

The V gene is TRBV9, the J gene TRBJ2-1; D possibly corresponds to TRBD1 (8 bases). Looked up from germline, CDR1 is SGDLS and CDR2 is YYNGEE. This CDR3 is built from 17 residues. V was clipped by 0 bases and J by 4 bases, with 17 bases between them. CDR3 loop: CASSVGTGRVKYNEQFF. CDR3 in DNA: TGTGCCAGCAGCGTAGGGACAGGGAGGGTCAAATACAATGAGCAGTTCTTC.

Written as DNA, the CDR3 is TGCAGTGCTGAGGGGGACCAGCCCCAGCATTTT. Its protein product is CSAEGDQPQHF. The gene calls are TRBV20-1 and TRBJ1-5; TRBD1 might be the D (6 bases). The CDR3 loop spans 11 amino acids. Trimming pared 5 bases from V and 7 bases from J, leaving 9 bases between. In germline, CDR1 is DFQATT, CDR2 SNEGSKA (reference sequence).

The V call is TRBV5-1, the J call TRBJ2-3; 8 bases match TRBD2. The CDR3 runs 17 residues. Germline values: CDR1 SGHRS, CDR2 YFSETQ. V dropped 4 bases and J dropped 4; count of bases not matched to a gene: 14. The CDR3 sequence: CASSRQGSSGSADTQYF. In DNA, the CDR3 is TGCGCCAGCAGCAGGCAGGGATCAAGCGGGAGTGCAGATACGCAGTATTTT.

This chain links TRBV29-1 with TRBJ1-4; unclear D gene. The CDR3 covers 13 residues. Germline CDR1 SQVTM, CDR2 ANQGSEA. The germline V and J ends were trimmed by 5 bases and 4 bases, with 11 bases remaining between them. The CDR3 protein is CSVWGEGNEKLFF. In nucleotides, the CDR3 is TGCAGCGTTTGGGGAGAAGGTAATGAAAAACTGTTTTTT.

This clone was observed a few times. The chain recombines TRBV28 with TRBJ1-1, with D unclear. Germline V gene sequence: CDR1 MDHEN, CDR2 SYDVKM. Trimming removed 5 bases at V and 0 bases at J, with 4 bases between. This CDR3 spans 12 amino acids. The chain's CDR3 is CASSTVNTEAFF. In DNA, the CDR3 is TGTGCCAGCAGTACGGTGAACACTGAAGCTTTCTTT.

In nucleotides, the CDR3 is TGTGCCAGCAGCTTGCCCCTATACCATAGCACAGATACGCAGTATTTT. It yields the protein CASSLPLYHSTDTQYF. This chain joins TRBV7-2 and TRBJ2-3; D remains unclear. Germline CDR1 SGHTA, CDR2 FQGNSA. The CDR3 runs to 16 residues. V dropped 3 bases and J dropped 0 bases, with 13 bases sitting between them.

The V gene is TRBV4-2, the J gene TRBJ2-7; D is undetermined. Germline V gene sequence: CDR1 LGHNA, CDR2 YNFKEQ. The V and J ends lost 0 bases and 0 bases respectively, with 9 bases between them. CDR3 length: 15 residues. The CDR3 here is CASSQETPSSYEQYF. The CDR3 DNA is TGTGCCAGCAGCCAAGAGACTCCAAGCTCCTACGAGCAGTACTTC.

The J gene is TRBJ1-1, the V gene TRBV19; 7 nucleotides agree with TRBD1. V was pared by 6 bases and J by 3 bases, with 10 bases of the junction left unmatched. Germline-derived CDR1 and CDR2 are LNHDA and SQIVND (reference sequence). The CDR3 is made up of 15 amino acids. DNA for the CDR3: TGTGCCAGTAGGCTCAAGGGGGCGCGGGACACTGAAGCTTTCTTT. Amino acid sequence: CASRLKGARDTEAFF.

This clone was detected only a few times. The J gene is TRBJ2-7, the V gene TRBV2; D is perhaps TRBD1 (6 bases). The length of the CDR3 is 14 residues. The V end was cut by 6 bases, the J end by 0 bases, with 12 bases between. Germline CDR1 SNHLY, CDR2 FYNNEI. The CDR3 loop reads CASSPPGVSYEQYF. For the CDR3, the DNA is TGTGCCAGCAGCCCGCCAGGGGTCTCCTACGAGCAGTACTTC.

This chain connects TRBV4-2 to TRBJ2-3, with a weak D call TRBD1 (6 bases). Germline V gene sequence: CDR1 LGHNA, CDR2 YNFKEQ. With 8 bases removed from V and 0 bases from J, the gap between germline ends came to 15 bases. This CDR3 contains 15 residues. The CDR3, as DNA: TGTGCCAGCGGGTACAGGGACGCAAGCACAGATACGCAGTATTTT. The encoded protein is CASGYRDASTDTQYF.

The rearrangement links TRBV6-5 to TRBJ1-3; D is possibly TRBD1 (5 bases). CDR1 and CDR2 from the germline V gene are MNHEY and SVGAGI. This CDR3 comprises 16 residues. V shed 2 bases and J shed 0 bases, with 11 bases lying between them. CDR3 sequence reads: CASSYRGGGSGNTIYF. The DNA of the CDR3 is TGTGCCAGCAGTTACAGAGGCGGGGGCTCTGGAAACACCATATATTTT.

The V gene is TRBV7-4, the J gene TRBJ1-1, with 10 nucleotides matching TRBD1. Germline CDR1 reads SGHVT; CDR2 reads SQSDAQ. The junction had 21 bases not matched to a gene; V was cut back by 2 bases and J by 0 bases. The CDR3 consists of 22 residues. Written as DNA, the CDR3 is TGTGCCAGCAGCTTAAGATGTGCGGGACAGGGGACTTTTCCTCCCATGAACACTGAAGCTTTCTTT. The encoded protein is CASSLRCAGQGTFPPMNTEAFF.

The CDR3 spells CASSLLLAGTEQFF. CDR3 nucleotides: TGCGCCAGCAGCTTGTTACTAGCGGGGACTGAGCAGTTCTTC. J is TRBJ2-1 and V is TRBV5-1; 10 nucleotides agree with TRBD2. CDR3 size: 14 residues. V lost 1 base, J lost 9 bases, and 4 bases stayed unmatched. The germline V gene has CDR1 SGHRS and CDR2 YFSETQ.

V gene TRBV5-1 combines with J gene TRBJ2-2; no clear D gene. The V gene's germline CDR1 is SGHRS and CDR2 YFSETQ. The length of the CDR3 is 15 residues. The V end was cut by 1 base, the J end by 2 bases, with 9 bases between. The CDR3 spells CASSLFYSNTGELFF. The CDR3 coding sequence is TGCGCCAGCAGCTTGTTTTACAGTAACACCGGGGAGCTGTTTTTT.

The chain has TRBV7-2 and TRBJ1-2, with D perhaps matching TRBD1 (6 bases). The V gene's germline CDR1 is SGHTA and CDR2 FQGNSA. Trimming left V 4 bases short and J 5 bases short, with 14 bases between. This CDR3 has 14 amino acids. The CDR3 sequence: CASSSNGTPYGYTF. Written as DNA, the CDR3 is TGTGCCAGCAGCTCAAACGGGACACCTTATGGCTACACCTTC.